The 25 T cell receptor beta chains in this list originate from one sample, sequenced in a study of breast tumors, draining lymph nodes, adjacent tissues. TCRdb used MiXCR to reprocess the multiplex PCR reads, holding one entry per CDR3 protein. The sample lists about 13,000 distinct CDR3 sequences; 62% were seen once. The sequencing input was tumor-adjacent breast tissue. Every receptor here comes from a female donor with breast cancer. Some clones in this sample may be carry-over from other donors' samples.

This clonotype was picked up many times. CDR3 sequence reads: CASSLAGRDNSPLHF. CDR3 bases: TGTGCCAGCAGCCTCGCGGGACGGGATAATTCACCCCTCCACTTT. V is TRBV3-1 and J is TRBJ1-6, with a tentative D call TRBD1 (5 bases). The V gene's germline CDR1 is LGHDT and CDR2 YNNKEL (reference sequence). The CDR3 covers 15 residues. Trimming removed 4 bases from V and 5 bases from J, with 12 bases in between.

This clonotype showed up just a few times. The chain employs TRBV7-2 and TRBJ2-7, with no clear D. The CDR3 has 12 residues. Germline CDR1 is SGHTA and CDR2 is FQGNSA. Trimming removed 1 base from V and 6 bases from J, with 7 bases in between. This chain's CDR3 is CASSLGETEQYF. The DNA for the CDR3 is TGTGCCAGCAGCTTAGGGGAAACCGAGCAGTACTTC.

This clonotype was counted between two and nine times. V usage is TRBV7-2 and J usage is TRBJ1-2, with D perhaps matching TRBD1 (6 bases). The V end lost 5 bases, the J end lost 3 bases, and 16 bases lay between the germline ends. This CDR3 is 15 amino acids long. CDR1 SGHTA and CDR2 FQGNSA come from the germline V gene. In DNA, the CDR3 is TGTGCCAGCAGCCCGACTATGGCAGGGGACTATGGCTACACCTTC. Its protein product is CASSPTMAGDYGYTF.

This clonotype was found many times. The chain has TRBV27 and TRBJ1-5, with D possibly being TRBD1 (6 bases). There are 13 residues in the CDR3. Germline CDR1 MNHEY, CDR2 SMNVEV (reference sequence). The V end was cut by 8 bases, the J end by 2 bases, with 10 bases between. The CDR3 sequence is CASRRTGNQPQHF. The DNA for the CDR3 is TGTGCCAGCCGCAGGACAGGCAATCAGCCCCAGCATTTT.

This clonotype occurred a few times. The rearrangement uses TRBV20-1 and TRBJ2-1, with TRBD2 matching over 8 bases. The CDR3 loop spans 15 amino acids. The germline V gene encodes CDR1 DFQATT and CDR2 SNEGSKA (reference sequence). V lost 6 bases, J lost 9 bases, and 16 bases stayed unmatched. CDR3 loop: CSALLGLGIRVEQFF. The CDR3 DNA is TGCAGTGCCCTGTTGGGACTAGGGATCAGGGTTGAGCAGTTCTTC.

The CDR3 DNA is TGCGCCAGCAGACCAGTAGATGGGGTGAGGCCAGATACGCAGTATTTT. Translating gives CASRPVDGVRPDTQYF. The chain links TRBV5-1 to TRBJ2-3, with D hard to call. Germline lookup yields CDR1 SGHRS and CDR2 YFSETQ. The CDR3 is 16 amino acids. The V end lost 5 bases, the J end lost 4 bases, and 20 bases lay between the germline ends.

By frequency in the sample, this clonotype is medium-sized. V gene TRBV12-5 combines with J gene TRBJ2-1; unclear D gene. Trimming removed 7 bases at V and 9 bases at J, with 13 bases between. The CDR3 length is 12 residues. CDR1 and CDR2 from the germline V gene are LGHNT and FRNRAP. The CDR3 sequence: CASARDWAEQFF. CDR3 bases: TGTGCTAGTGCCAGAGATTGGGCTGAGCAGTTCTTC. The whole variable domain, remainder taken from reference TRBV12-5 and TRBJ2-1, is DARVTQTPRHKVTEMGQEVTMRCQPILGHNTVFWYRQTMMQGLELLAYFRNRAPLDDSGMPKDRFSAEMPDATLATLKIQPSEPRDSAVYFCASARDWAEQFFGPGTRLTVL.

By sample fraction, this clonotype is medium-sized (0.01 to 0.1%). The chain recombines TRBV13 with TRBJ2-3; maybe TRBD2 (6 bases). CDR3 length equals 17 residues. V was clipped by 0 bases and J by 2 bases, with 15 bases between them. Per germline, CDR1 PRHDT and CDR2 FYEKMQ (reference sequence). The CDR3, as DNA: TGTGCCAGCAGCTTAGGCCTCGCGGGCGGGGTCACAGATACGCAGTATTTT. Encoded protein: CASSLGLAGGVTDTQYF.

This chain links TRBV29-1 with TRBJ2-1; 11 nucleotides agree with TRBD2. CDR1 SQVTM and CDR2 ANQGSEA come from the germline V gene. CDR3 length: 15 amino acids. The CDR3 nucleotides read TGCAGTGCCCTTAGCGGGGGGGCCAACTACAATGAGCAGTTCTTC. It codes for CSALSGGANYNEQFF.

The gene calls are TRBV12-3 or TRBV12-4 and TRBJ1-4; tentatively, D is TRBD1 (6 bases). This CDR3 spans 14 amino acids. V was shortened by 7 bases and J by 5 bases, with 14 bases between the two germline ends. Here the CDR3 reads CASTMGGANEKLFF. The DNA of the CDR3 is TGTGCCAGCACTATGGGGGGGGCAAATGAAAAACTGTTTTTT.

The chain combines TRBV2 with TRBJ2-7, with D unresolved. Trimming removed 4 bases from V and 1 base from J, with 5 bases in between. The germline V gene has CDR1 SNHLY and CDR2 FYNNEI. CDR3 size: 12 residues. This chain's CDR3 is CASSGPSYEQYF. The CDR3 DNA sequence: TGTGCCAGCAGTGGTCCGTCCTACGAGCAGTACTTC.

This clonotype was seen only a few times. Here the CDR3 reads CSASQDNQETQYF. CDR3 coding DNA: TGCAGTGCTAGCCAGGACAACCAAGAGACCCAGTACTTC. The V and J genes are TRBV20-1 and TRBJ2-5; a possible D gene is TRBD1 (5 bases). Trimming removed 3 bases from V and 0 bases from J, with 8 bases in between. The CDR3 totals 13 residues. Germline V gene sequence: CDR1 DFQATT, CDR2 SNEGSKA (reference sequence).

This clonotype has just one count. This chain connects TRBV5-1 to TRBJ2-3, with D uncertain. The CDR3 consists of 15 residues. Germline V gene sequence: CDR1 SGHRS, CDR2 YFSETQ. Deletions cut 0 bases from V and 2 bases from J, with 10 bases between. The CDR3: CASSLGTPVTDTQYF. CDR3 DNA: TGCGCCAGCAGCTTGGGGACCCCAGTCACAGATACGCAGTATTTT.

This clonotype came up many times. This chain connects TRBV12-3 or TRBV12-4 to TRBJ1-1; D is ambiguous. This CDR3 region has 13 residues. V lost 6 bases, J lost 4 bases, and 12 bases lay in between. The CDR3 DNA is TGTGCCAGCAGCCGCCGGACGAGCACTGAAGCTTTCTTT. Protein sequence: CASSRRTSTEAFF.

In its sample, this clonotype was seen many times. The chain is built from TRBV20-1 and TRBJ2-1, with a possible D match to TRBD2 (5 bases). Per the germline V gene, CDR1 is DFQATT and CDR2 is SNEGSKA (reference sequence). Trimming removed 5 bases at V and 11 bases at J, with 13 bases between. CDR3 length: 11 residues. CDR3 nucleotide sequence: TGCAGTGCTCCACGGGAATCTCAGCAGTTCTTC. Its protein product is CSAPRESQQFF.

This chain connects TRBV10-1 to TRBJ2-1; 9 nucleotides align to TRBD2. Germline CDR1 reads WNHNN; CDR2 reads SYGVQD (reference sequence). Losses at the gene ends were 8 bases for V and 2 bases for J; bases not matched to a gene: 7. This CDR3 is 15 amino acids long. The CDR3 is CASLLAGRTYNEQFF. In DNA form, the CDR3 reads TGCGCCAGCCTCCTAGCGGGACGGACCTACAATGAGCAGTTCTTC.

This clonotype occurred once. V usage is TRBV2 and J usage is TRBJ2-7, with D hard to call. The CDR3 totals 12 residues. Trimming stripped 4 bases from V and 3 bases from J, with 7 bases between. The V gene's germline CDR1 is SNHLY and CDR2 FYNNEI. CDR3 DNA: TGTGCCAGCAGTGTAAGGAGCTACGAGCAGTACTTC. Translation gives CASSVRSYEQYF.

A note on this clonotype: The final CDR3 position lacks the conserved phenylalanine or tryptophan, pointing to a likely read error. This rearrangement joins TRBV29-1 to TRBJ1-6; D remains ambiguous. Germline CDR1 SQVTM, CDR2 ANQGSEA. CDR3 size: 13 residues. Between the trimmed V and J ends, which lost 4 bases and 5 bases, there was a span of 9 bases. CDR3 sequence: CSVGEGNNSPLHL. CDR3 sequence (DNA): TGCAGCGTTGGTGAGGGAAATAATTCACCCCTCCACCTT.

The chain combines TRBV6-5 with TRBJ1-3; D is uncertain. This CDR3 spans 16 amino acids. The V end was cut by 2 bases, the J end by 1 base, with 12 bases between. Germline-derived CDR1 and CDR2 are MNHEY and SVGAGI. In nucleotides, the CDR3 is TGTGCCAGCAGTTACAACCGCAGCCCTTCTGGAAACACCATATATTTT. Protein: CASSYNRSPSGNTIYF.

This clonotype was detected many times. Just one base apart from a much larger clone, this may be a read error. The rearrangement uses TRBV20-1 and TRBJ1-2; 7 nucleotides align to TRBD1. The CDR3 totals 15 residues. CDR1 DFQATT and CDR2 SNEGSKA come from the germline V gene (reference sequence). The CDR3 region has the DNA TGCAGTGCTAGGACAGGGTCGTACAGTACCTATGGCTACGCCTTC. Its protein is CSARTGSYSTYGYAF.

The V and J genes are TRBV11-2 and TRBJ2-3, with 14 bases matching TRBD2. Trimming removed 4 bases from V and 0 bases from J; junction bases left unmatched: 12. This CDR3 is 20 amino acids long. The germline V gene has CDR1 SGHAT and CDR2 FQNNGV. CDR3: CASSSPGLAGEPPSTDTQYF. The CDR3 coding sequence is TGTGCCAGCAGCTCCCCGGGACTAGCGGGGGAACCTCCTAGCACAGATACGCAGTATTTT. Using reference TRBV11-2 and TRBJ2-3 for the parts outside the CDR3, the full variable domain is EAGVAQSPRYKIIEKRQSVAFWCNPISGHATLYWYQQILGQGPKLLIQFQNNGVVDDSQLPKDRFSAERLKGVDSTLKIQPAKLEDSAVYLCASSSPGLAGEPPSTDTQYFGPGTRLTVL.

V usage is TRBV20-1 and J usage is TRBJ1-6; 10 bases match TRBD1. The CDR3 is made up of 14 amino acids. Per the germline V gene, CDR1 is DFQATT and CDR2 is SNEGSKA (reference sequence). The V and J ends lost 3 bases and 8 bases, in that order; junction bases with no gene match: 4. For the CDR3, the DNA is TGCAGTGCTAGCGACAGGGGGCTTTATTCACCCCTCCACTTT. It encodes CSASDRGLYSPLHF.

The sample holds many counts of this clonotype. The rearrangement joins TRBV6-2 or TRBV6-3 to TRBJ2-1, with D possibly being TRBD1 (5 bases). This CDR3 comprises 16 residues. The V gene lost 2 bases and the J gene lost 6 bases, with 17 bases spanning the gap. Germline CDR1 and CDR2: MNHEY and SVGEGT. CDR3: CASSYRLRGWSNEQFF. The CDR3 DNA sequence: TGTGCCAGCAGTTACAGGCTTAGGGGCTGGAGCAATGAGCAGTTCTTC.

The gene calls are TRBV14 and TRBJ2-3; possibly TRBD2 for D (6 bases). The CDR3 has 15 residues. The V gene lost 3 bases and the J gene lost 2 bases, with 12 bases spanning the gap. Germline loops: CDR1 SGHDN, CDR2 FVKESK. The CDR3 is CASSQAEGNTDTQYF. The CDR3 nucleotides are TGTGCCAGCAGCCAGGCGGAGGGCAACACAGATACGCAGTATTTT.

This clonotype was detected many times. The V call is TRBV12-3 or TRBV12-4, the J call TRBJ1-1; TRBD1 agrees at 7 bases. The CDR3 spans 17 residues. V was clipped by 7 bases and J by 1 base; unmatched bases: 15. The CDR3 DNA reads TGTGCCAGCATCCGCGGACAGGCGAGTGTTACGAACACTGAAGCTTTCTTT. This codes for CASIRGQASVTNTEAFF.